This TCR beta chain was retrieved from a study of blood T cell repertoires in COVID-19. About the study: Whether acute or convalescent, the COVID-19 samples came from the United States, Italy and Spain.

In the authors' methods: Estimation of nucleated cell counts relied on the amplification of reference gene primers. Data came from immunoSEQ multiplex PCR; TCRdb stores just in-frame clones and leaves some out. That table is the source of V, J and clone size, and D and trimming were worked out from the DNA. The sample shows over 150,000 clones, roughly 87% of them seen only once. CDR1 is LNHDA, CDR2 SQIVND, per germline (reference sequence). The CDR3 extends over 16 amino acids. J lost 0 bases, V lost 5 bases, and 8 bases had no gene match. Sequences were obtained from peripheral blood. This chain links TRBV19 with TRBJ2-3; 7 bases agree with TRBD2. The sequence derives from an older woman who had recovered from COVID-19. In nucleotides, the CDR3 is TGTGCCAGTAGTTTCCAAAGCGGGACTAGCACAGATACGCAGTATTTT. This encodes CASSFQSGTSTDTQYF.